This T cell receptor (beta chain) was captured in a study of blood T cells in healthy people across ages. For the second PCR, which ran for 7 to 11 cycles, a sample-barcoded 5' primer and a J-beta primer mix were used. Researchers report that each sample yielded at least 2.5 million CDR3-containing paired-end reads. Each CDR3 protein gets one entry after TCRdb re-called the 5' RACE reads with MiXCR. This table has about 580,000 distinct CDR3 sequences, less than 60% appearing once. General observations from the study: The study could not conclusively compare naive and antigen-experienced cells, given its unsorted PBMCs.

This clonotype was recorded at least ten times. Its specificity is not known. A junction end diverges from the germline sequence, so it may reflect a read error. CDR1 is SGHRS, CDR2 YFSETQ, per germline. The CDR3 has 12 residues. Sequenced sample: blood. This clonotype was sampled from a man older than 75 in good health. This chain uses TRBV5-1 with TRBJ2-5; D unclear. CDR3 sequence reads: CASSFSQETQYF. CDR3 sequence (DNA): TGTGCCAGCAGTTTCTCCCAAGAGACCCAGTACTTC.